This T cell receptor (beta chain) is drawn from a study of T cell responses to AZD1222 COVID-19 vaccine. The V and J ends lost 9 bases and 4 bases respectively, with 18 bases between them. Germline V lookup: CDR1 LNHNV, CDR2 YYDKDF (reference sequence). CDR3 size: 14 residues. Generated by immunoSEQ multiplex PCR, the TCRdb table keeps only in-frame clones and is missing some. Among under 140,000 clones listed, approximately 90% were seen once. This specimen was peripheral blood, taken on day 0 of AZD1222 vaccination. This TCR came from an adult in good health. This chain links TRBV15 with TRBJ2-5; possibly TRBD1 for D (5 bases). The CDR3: CATTEPLDTETQYF. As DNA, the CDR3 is TGTGCCACGACAGAACCCCTGGACACAGAGACCCAGTACTTC.